This T cell receptor beta chain was identified in a study of OX40 agonist ivuxolimab in advanced cancers. The study in broad terms: Ivuxolimab was an agonistic, fully human IgG2 monoclonal antibody directed against OX40 (CD134), a costimulatory receptor. Intravenous ivuxolimab was administered to patients every 2 weeks at six dose levels: 0.01, 0.1, 0.3, 1.5, 3 and 10 mg/kg. Of the 50 to 55 dose-escalation patients, hepatocellular carcinoma was present in about 19, melanoma in around 15, renal cell carcinoma in 9 and head and neck cancer in 9. In the dose-escalation cohort, around four fifths of patients were male, and the mean age was approximately 60 years, with a range of roughly 23 to 85. Patients were allowed to have had prior anti-PD-1, anti-PD-L1 or anti-CTLA-4 therapy, and roughly 40% of the dose-escalation patients had previously received checkpoint inhibitors. Partial responses were achieved by three dose-escalation patients, of whom one had hepatocellular carcinoma and two had cutaneous melanoma. Peripheral TCRbeta sequencing was intended to test whether TCR sequence diversity was altered and clonal T-cell expansion was caused by ivuxolimab. The paper describes the monotherapy dose-escalation part (N ≈ 51 patients) of the phase I trial of ivuxolimab.

The investigation overall reported the following: After ivuxolimab, expanded clones were on average more numerous among CD8+ T cells than among CD4+ T cells. Low levels of normalized T-cell clonal expansion were also seen in some patients who did not respond. Clonal expansion of both CD4+ and CD8+ blood T cells was observed from baseline to week 6 at doses 0.1 to 3.0 mg/kg. The antigen specificity of the clonally expanded peripheral T cells was not determined. In partial responders in the 0.1-3.0 mg/kg groups, normalized peripheral clonal expansion was found to be among the lowest, especially among CD8+ T cells.

The trial excluded patients who had a history of autoimmune disease or who were on systemic immunosuppression. Peripheral blood for TCR sequencing was drawn from every dose cohort at baseline, at cycle 4 day 1 and at cycle 7 day 1. Samples were obtained from an open-label, multicenter, first-in-human phase I dose-escalation trial of ivuxolimab. Adults with locally advanced or metastatic head and neck squamous cell, hepatocellular, melanoma or renal cell carcinoma were enrolled in the trial. Before TCR sequencing, CD4+ and CD8+ T cells were separately sorted from peripheral blood. The CDR3 sequence holds 15 residues, the cysteine and phenylalanine included. Only the CDR3 DNA is retained, 45 bases long and in frame from the first base. Germline trimming amounts to 0 bases on V and 2 bases on J, with 0 as the count of junction bases outside the gene matches. The germline V gene provides CDR1 SGDLS and CDR2 YYNGEE.

For sequencing of the TCRbeta CDR3 region, genomic DNA was extracted from the sorted cells. TCRbeta CDR3 regions were sequenced using the immunoSEQ Assay. TCRdb mirrors the immuneACCESS table, restricted to in-frame sequences. Some clones are absent from its copies; in checked studies, under half trace to an unresolved V gene, and the reason for the others is unknown. Present in this sample are roughly 50,000 clones, about 89% of which were seen just once. About an eighth of the sample belongs to the ten largest clones. A remark on this clone: Its antigen remains unidentified. Base qualities are not at hand, and no much larger clone is one base apart.

The receptor comes from an adult with an advanced solid tumor such as melanoma, head and neck, liver or kidney cancer. The sample in question was CD4+ or CD8+ T cells sorted from blood, obtained in a trial of the OX40 agonist ivuxolimab. The sequence is built from TRBV9 and TRBJ2-7, with 12 middle bases fitting TRBD2. The CDR3 loop reads CASSVGLAGAYEQYF. The DNA sequence is given as TGTGCCAGCAGCGTAGGACTAGCGGGGGCCTACGAGCAGTACTTC.